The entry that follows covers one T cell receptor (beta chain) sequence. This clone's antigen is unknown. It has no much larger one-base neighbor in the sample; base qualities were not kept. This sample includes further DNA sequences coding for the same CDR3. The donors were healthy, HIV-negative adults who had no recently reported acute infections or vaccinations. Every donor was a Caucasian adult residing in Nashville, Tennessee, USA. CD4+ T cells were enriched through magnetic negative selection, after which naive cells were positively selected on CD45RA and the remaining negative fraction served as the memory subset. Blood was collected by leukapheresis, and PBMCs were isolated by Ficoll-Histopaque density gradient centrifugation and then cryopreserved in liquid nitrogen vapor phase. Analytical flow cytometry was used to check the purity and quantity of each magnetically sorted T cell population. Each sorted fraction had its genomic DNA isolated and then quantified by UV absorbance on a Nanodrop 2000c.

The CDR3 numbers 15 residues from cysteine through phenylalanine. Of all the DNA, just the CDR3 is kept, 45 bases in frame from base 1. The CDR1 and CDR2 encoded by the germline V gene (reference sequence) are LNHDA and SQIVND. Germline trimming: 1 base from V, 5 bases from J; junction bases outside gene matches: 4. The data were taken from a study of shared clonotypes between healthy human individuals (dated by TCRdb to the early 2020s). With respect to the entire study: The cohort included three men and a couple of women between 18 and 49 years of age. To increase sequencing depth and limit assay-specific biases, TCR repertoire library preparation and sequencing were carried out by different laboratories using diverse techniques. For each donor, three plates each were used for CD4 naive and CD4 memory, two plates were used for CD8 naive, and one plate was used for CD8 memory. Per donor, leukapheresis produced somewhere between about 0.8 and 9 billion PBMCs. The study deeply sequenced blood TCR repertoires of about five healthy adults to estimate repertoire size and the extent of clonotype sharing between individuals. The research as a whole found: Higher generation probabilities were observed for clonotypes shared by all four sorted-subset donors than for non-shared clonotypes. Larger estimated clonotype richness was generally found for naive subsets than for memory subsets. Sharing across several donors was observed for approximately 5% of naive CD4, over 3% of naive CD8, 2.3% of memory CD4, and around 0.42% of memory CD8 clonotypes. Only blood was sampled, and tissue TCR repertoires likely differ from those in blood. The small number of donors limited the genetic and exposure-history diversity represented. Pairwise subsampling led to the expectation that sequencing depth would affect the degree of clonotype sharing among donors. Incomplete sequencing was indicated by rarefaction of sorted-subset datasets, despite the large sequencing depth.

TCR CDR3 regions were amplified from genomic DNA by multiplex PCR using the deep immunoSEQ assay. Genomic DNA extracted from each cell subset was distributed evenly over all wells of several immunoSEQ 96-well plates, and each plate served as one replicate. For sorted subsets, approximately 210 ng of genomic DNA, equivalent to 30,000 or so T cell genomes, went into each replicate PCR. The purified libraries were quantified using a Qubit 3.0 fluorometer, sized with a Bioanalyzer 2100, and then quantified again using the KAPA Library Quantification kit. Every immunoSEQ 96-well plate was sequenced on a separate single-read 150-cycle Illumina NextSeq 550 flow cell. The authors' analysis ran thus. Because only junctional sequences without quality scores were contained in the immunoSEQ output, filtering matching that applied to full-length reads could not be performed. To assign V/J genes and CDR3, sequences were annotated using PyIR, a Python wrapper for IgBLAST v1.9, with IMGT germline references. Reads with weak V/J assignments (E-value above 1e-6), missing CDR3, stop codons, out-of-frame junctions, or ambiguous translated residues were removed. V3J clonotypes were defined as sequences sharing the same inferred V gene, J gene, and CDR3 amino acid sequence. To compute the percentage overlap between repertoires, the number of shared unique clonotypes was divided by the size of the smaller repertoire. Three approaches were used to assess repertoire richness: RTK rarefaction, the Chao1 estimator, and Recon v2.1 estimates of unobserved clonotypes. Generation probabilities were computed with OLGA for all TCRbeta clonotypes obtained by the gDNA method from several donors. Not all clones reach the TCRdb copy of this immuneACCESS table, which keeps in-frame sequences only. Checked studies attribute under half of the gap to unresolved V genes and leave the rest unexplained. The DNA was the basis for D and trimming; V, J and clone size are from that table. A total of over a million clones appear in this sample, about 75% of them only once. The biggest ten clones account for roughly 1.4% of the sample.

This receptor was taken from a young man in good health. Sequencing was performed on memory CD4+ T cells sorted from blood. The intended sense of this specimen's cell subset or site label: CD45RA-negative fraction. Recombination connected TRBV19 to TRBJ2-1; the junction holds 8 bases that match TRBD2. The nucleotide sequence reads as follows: TGTGCCAGTAGTATAGCCGGGGGGGTTCACAATGAGCAGTTCTTC. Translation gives CASSIAGGVHNEQFF. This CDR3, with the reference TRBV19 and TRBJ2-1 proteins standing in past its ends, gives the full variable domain DGGITQSPKYLFRKEGQNVTLSCEQNLNHDAMYWYRQDPGQGLRLIYYSQIVNDFQKGDIAEGYSVSREKKESFPLTVTSAQKNPTAFYLCASSIAGGVHNEQFFGPGTRLTVL.